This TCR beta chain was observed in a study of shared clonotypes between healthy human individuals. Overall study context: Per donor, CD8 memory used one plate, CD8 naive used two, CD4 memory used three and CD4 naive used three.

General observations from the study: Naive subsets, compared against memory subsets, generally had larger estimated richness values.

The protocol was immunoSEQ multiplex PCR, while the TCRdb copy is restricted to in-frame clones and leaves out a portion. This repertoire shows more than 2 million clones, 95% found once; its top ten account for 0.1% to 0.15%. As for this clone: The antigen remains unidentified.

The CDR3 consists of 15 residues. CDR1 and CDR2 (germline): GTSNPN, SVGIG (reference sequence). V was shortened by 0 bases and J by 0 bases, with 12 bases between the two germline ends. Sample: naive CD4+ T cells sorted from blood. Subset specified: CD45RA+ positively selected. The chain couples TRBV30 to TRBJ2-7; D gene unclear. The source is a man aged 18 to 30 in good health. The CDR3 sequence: CAWSVLLLTSYEQYF. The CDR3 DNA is TGTGCCTGGAGTGTACTGTTACTAACCTCCTACGAGCAGTACTTC.